This T cell receptor beta chain was profiled in a study of T cell repertoires in cytomegalovirus infection (dated by TCRdb to about 2019). Context from the whole study: Donor HLA type was relevant to the analysis, as public TCR beta signatures indicated carriage of CMV infection together with the matching HLA type. The full study reports these points: In the ex vivo response, HLA-C-restricted CMV-specific TCR beta clonotypes were dominant, and in two of eight donors the single most frequent clonotype came from this HLA-C-restricted group. In both this cohort and an independent roughly 350-donor cohort, the cumulative frequency of public TCR beta family members distinguished carriers of CMV infection plus the relevant HLA type.

Reads for this sample came from an Illumina HiSeq 1500. Through fastp at Q25 and MiXCR, TCRdb rebuilt clones from the public reads, retaining in-frame beta chains. Each entry is one CDR3 protein sequence, shown with its most common DNA and genes. Present in this sample are 170,000 or so distinct CDR3 sequences, about 15% of which were seen just once. In total, the top ten clones hold over 20% of the sample. On this clonotype: No cognate antigen has been identified for it. Nothing much larger sits one base from this clone, and base qualities are not available.

Compared with germline, V lacks 5 bases and J lacks 3 bases; bases without a gene match: 10. From its cysteine to its phenylalanine, the CDR3 spans 16 amino acids. Only the CDR3 DNA stays, 48 bases, in frame from base 1. According to the germline V gene (reference sequence), CDR1 reads SEHNR and CDR2 reads FQNEAQ. The TCR comes from a human donor in good health (CMV status not recorded). Some clones in this sample may be carry-over from other donors' samples. The sample consisted of PBMCs. The chain joins TRBV7-9 to TRBJ2-3; TRBD2 agrees with 8 junctional bases. The sequenced DNA is TGTGCCAGCAGCACACCCCGGGGGGGAGCAACAGATACGCAGTATTTT. Translated, this gives CASSTPRGGATDTQYF. When the CDR3 is completed using the reference TRBV7-9 and TRBJ2-3 genes on either side, the full variable domain is DTGVSQNPRHKITKRGQNVTFRCDPISEHNRLYWYRQTLGQGPEFLTYFQNEAQLEKSRLLSDRFSAERPKGSFSTLEIQRTEQGDSAMYLCASSTPRGGATDTQYFGPGTRLTVL.